A selection of T cell receptor beta chains follows, all from one sample in a study of T cells in tuberculosis. TCRdb's table, derived via immunoSEQ multiplex PCR, lists solely in-frame clones and lacks some. This sample carries some 40,000 clones, around 96% of them seen once, and the ten largest clones take 3.6%. Input material: PBMCs. The origin of the receptors is a donor between 10 and 29 years old with latent tuberculosis or without tuberculosis infection. Both conserved end residues are part of each CDR3. Fields, in order: V gene, D gene, J gene, clone size, CDR3 DNA, CDR3 protein. D genes are given only for firm matches. Part of the rows lack a size; the others show once, few, many or a class for expanded clones.

V gene: TRBV7-8; D gene: .; J gene: TRBJ2-7; clone size: .; CDR3 DNA: TGTGCCAGCAGCTCCACAAAACAGCGGTCGAACTACTACGAGCAGTACTTC; CDR3 protein: CASSSTKQRSNYYEQYF
V gene: TRBV7-8; D gene: .; J gene: TRBJ2-7; clone size: once; CDR3 DNA: TGTGCCAGCAGCCTCCGCGACAGGTCGGTCTACGAGCAGTACTTC; CDR3 protein: CASSLRDRSVYEQYF
V gene: TRBV19; D gene: TRBD2; J gene: TRBJ2-2; clone size: .; CDR3 DNA: TGTGCCAGTAGCGGGGGGTCAAAAACCGGGGAGCTGTTTTTT; CDR3 protein: CASSGGSKTGELFF
V gene: TRBV6-4; D gene: .; J gene: TRBJ1-5; clone size: .; CDR3 DNA: TGTGCCAGCAGTGACCGACCGGGCAGGGCCCAGCCCCAGCATTTT; CDR3 protein: CASSDRPGRAQPQHF
V gene: TRBV18; D gene: .; J gene: TRBJ1-2; clone size: once; CDR3 DNA: TGTGCCAGCTCCCAACAGGACAGCTATGGCTACACCTTC; CDR3 protein: CASSQQDSYGYTF
V gene: TRBV5-4; D gene: TRBD1; J gene: TRBJ1-1; clone size: .; CDR3 DNA: TGTGCCAGCAGCATCCGACAGGGAGTCCCTGAAGCTTTCTTT; CDR3 protein: CASSIRQGVPEAFF
V gene: TRBV15; D gene: .; J gene: TRBJ2-7; clone size: .; CDR3 DNA: TGTGCCACCAGCAGAGATCCCACAGACTCCTACGAGCAGTACTTC; CDR3 protein: CATSRDPTDSYEQYF
V gene: TRBV5-4; D gene: TRBD2; J gene: TRBJ2-7; clone size: .; CDR3 DNA: TGTGCCAGCAGCTCGCCGGGAGGCTACGAGCAGTACTTC; CDR3 protein: CASSSPGGYEQYF
V gene: TRBV28; D gene: .; J gene: TRBJ2-7; clone size: .; CDR3 DNA: TGTGCCAGCAGTTTAGCGCGGGGGCTGAGCGAGCAGTACTTC; CDR3 protein: CASSLARGLSEQYF
V gene: TRBV5-8; D gene: TRBD2; J gene: TRBJ2-3; clone size: .; CDR3 DNA: TGTGCCAGCAGCCGGGGACTAGCGGGGGACACAGATACGCAGTATTTT; CDR3 protein: CASSRGLAGDTDTQYF
V gene: TRBV27; D gene: .; J gene: TRBJ1-1; clone size: .; CDR3 DNA: TGTGCCAGCAGTTTATCGGCGAGGGGGTTTATGAACACTGAAGCTTTCTTT; CDR3 protein: CASSLSARGFMNTEAFF
V gene: TRBV10-3; D gene: .; J gene: TRBJ2-1; clone size: .; CDR3 DNA: TGTGCCATCAGGAGGGAGAGTTCGAACAATGAGCAGTTCTTC; CDR3 protein: CAIRRESSNNEQFF
V gene: TRBV13; D gene: .; J gene: TRBJ1-1; clone size: once; CDR3 DNA: TGTGCCAGCAGCTTCTCGCAGGGGAGGGGCACTGAAGCTTTCTTT; CDR3 protein: CASSFSQGRGTEAFF
V gene: TRBV28; D gene: TRBD1; J gene: TRBJ1-2; clone size: .; CDR3 DNA: TGTGCCAGTGGACAGGACATTAATTATGGCTACACCTTC; CDR3 protein: CASGQDINYGYTF
V gene: TRBV11-2; D gene: .; J gene: TRBJ1-2; clone size: .; CDR3 DNA: TGTGCCAGCAGCCATACAGCGGGCGGGGCGGATTTTAACTATGGCTACACCTTC; CDR3 protein: CASSHTAGGADFNYGYTF
V gene: TRBV29-1; D gene: TRBD2; J gene: TRBJ2-3; clone size: once; CDR3 DNA: TGCAGCGTATCTACGGCGGGGGGCGGCTGGTATTTT; CDR3 protein: CSVSTAGGGWYF
V gene: TRBV5-4; D gene: .; J gene: TRBJ2-7; clone size: .; CDR3 DNA: TGTGCCAGCAGCTTAGATGGCGGGGGCGGGTACGAGCAGTACTTC; CDR3 protein: CASSLDGGGGYEQYF
V gene: TRBV27; D gene: .; J gene: TRBJ2-7; clone size: .; CDR3 DNA: TGTGCCAGTACAGGGACAAACTACGAGCAGTACTTC; CDR3 protein: CASTGTNYEQYF
V gene: TRBV18; D gene: .; J gene: TRBJ1-4; clone size: .; CDR3 DNA: TGTGCCAGCTCATATACAGGGATAAATGAAAAACTGTTTTTT; CDR3 protein: CASSYTGINEKLFF
V gene: TRBV25-1; D gene: .; J gene: TRBJ1-1; clone size: .; CDR3 DNA: TGTGCCAGCAGTGAACGTACAGGGACCACTGAAGCTTTCTTT; CDR3 protein: CASSERTGTTEAFF
V gene: TRBV6-6; D gene: .; J gene: TRBJ2-7; clone size: .; CDR3 DNA: TGTGCCAGCAGCGCCCGGACAGACTACGAGCAGTACTTC; CDR3 protein: CASSARTDYEQYF
V gene: TRBV5-6; D gene: .; J gene: TRBJ1-2; clone size: .; CDR3 DNA: TGTGCCAGCGGTCGGGGTTTCGATAACTATGGCTACACCTTC; CDR3 protein: CASGRGFDNYGYTF
V gene: TRBV2; D gene: .; J gene: TRBJ1-2; clone size: once; CDR3 DNA: TGTGCCAGCAGTGAATGGACAGCATTAGATAACTATGGCTACACCTTC; CDR3 protein: CASSEWTALDNYGYTF
V gene: TRBV25-1; D gene: .; J gene: TRBJ2-2; clone size: .; CDR3 DNA: TGTGCCAGTCTCACGAGCACCGGGGAGCTGTTTTTT; CDR3 protein: CASLTSTGELFF
V gene: TRBV6-1; D gene: .; J gene: TRBJ1-5; clone size: .; CDR3 DNA: TGTGCCAGCAGTATTCAGGGTTTTAACAATCAGCCCCAGCATTTT; CDR3 protein: CASSIQGFNNQPQHF
V gene: TRBV7-3; D gene: TRBD2; J gene: TRBJ2-3; clone size: .; CDR3 DNA: TGTGCCAGCAGCGCCAATAGCGGGGGGACCACAGATACGCAGTATTTT; CDR3 protein: CASSANSGGTTDTQYF
V gene: TRBV13; D gene: TRBD1; J gene: TRBJ2-2; clone size: once; CDR3 DNA: TGTGCCAGCAGCTTAAAGGGACAGGGACCCACCGGGGAGCTGTTTTTT; CDR3 protein: CASSLKGQGPTGELFF
V gene: TRBV7-2; D gene: .; J gene: TRBJ1-1; clone size: .; CDR3 DNA: TGTGCCAGCAGCGCCACTAGGGCGTTCATCGCTGAAGCTTTCTTT; CDR3 protein: CASSATRAFIAEAFF
V gene: TRBV28; D gene: TRBD1; J gene: TRBJ2-7; clone size: .; CDR3 DNA: TGTGCCAGCAGACGACAGCAGGGGGCCTCCTACGAGCAGTACTTC; CDR3 protein: CASRRQQGASYEQYF
V gene: TRBV10-1; D gene: TRBD1; J gene: TRBJ2-3; clone size: .; CDR3 DNA: TGCGCCAGCAGTGATCCGGACAGGATCAGCACAGATACGCAGTATTTT; CDR3 protein: CASSDPDRISTDTQYF
V gene: TRBV20-1; D gene: .; J gene: TRBJ1-1; clone size: once; CDR3 DNA: TGCAGTGCCTATCTGGTTGAAGCTTTCTTT; CDR3 protein: CSAYLVEAFF
V gene: TRBV9; D gene: .; J gene: TRBJ1-1; clone size: once; CDR3 DNA: TGTGCCAGCAGCCCCTCGACAGTAATGAACACTGAAGCTTTCTTT; CDR3 protein: CASSPSTVMNTEAFF
V gene: TRBV30; D gene: .; J gene: TRBJ2-5; clone size: .; CDR3 DNA: TGTGCCTGGAGTTTTACAACAGGGCCCCAAGAGACCCAGTACTTC; CDR3 protein: CAWSFTTGPQETQYF
V gene: TRBV27; D gene: .; J gene: TRBJ1-4; clone size: .; CDR3 DNA: TGTGCCAGCAGACTCCTCATAGGGGATGAAAAACTGTTTTTT; CDR3 protein: CASRLLIGDEKLFF
V gene: TRBV7-6; D gene: TRBD1; J gene: TRBJ1-4; clone size: .; CDR3 DNA: TGTGCCAGCAGCTCGTCGGGACAGGTTTACGAAAAACTGTTTTTT; CDR3 protein: CASSSSGQVYEKLFF
V gene: TRBV5-1; D gene: .; J gene: TRBJ1-1; clone size: .; CDR3 DNA: TGCGCCAGCAGCGAGGGACAGAACACTGAAGCTTTCTTT; CDR3 protein: CASSEGQNTEAFF
V gene: TRBV18; D gene: .; J gene: TRBJ2-1; clone size: .; CDR3 DNA: TGTGCCAGCTCACCCCCCGACCGGAGCTCCTACAATGAGCAGTTCTTC; CDR3 protein: CASSPPDRSSYNEQFF
V gene: TRBV4-1; D gene: .; J gene: TRBJ1-2; clone size: .; CDR3 DNA: TGCGCCAGCAGCCTCCCCATCGAGGGTCTACACTATGGCTACACCTTC; CDR3 protein: CASSLPIEGLHYGYTF
V gene: TRBV2; D gene: .; J gene: TRBJ2-7; clone size: .; CDR3 DNA: TGTGCCAGCAGTGAAGCCATCCCCCAGTACTTC; CDR3 protein: CASSEAIPQYF
V gene: TRBV19; D gene: TRBD1; J gene: TRBJ1-6; clone size: .; CDR3 DNA: TGTGCCAGTAGTCGTTATGGGACAGGCTCACCCCTCCACTTT; CDR3 protein: CASSRYGTGSPLHF
V gene: TRBV27; D gene: TRBD1; J gene: TRBJ1-1; clone size: .; CDR3 DNA: TGTGCCAGCAGTACTCTGCGGGGACAGGGGGCGACGAACACTGAAGCTTTCTTT; CDR3 protein: CASSTLRGQGATNTEAFF
V gene: TRBV19; D gene: TRBD1; J gene: TRBJ2-7; clone size: .; CDR3 DNA: TGTGCCAGTAGTGGGACAGGGGGCAACGAGCAGTACTTC; CDR3 protein: CASSGTGGNEQYF
V gene: TRBV28; D gene: TRBD1; J gene: TRBJ2-7; clone size: .; CDR3 DNA: TGTGCCAGCAGTTTGACAGGGCAACCCGCCTACGAGCAGTACTTC; CDR3 protein: CASSLTGQPAYEQYF
V gene: TRBV27; D gene: .; J gene: TRBJ1-6; clone size: .; CDR3 DNA: TGTGCCAGCAGTTTAAGTCGGAGCTATAATTCACCCCTCCACTTT; CDR3 protein: CASSLSRSYNSPLHF
V gene: TRBV29-1; D gene: TRBD1; J gene: TRBJ2-3; clone size: once; CDR3 DNA: TGCAGCGTTTGGACAGGTGCAGATACGCAGTATTTT; CDR3 protein: CSVWTGADTQYF
V gene: TRBV2; D gene: .; J gene: TRBJ1-4; clone size: .; CDR3 DNA: TGTGCCAGCAAACCAGCAGCGGGAGGAAAACTGTTTTTT; CDR3 protein: CASKPAAGGKLFF
V gene: TRBV30; D gene: .; J gene: TRBJ1-4; clone size: .; CDR3 DNA: TGTGCCTGGAGCCCTACAGCATCAACTAATGAAAAACTGTTTTTT; CDR3 protein: CAWSPTASTNEKLFF
V gene: TRBV2; D gene: .; J gene: TRBJ2-5; clone size: .; CDR3 DNA: TGTGCCAGCACCAACGACAACGGCCAAGAGACCCAGTACTTC; CDR3 protein: CASTNDNGQETQYF
V gene: TRBV28; D gene: TRBD1; J gene: TRBJ1-6; clone size: once; CDR3 DNA: TGTGCCAGCAGCCTAGGGACAGAGAATTCACCCCTCCACTTT; CDR3 protein: CASSLGTENSPLHF
V gene: TRBV2; D gene: .; J gene: TRBJ1-5; clone size: .; CDR3 DNA: TGTGCCAGCAGTGAGGAGACTAGCAATCAGCCCCAGCATTTT; CDR3 protein: CASSEETSNQPQHF